These 23 T cell receptor beta chains were sequenced from one sample in a study of response to subunit inactivated influenza vaccine. A single record per CDR3 protein comes from TCRdb applying MiXCR to the RT-PCR reads. The sample includes some 480,000 distinct CDR3 sequences, 10% to 11% of them seen just once. Specimen: PBMCs from blood, collected 45 days after vaccination. The receptors here all came from a man aged 45-60 years who received an inactivated influenza vaccine.

There are many counts of this clonotype. The chain couples TRBV29-1 to TRBJ1-5, with TRBD1 matching over 9 bases. Trimming took 4 bases from V and 6 from J; bases not matched to a gene: 10. The germline CDR1 and CDR2 sequences are SQVTM and ANQGSEA. CDR3 length: 15 amino acids. CDR3 DNA sequence: TGCAGCGTTGTCCCCACAGGGGGCTTGGGTCAGCCCCAGCATTTT. Translated, it gives CSVVPTGGLGQPQHF.

V gene TRBV27 combines with J gene TRBJ2-1; 12 nucleotides match TRBD2. The ends lost 5 bases at V and 6 bases at J; junction bases unmatched: 8. The germline gives CDR1 MNHEY, CDR2 SMNVEV (reference sequence). The length of the CDR3 is 16 residues. CDR3 DNA: TGTGCCAGCAGTCCACCCGGACTAGCGGGGCTCAATGAGCAGTTCTTC. Protein product: CASSPPGLAGLNEQFF.

V usage is TRBV5-1 and J usage is TRBJ2-6; D possibly corresponds to TRBD2 (7 bases). Germline-derived CDR1 and CDR2 are SGHRS and YFSETQ. The CDR3 sequence is 18 residues long. V lost 3 bases to trimming and J lost 0 bases, with 16 bases between them. The CDR3 region has the DNA TGCGCCAGCAGCTCTACGGGGGGCCAGAGCTCTGGGGCCAACGTCCTGACTTTC. Encoded protein: CASSSTGGQSSGANVLTF.

This clonotype was seen repeatedly, ten times or more. The chain is built from TRBV5-6 and TRBJ2-3; 8 bases are a match to TRBD1. V trimming: 4 bases; J trimming: 4 bases; junction bases outside the gene matches: 5. The CDR3 is 14 amino acids. Per germline, CDR1 SGHDT and CDR2 YYEEEE. As DNA, the CDR3 is TGTGCCAGCAGCATCAGGGGGCGGGCAGATACGCAGTATTTT. It yields the protein CASSIRGRADTQYF. Together with reference TRBV5-6 and TRBJ2-3, the CDR3 gives the full variable domain: DAGVTQSPTHLIKTRGQQVTLRCSPKSGHDTVSWYQQALGQGPQFIFQYYEEEERQRGNFPDRFSGHQFPNYSSELNVNALLLGDSALYLCASSIRGRADTQYFGPGTRLTVL.

This clonotype came up a few times. J is TRBJ1-1 and V is TRBV7-9; D gene uncertain. The CDR3 is 12 residues long. Germline assignment: CDR1 SEHNR and CDR2 FQNEAQ (reference sequence). Trimming stripped 5 bases from V and 11 bases from J, with 15 bases between. The CDR3 is CASSPEENGAFF. DNA of the CDR3: TGTGCCAGCAGCCCAGAGGAGAACGGCGCTTTCTTT.

This clonotype was detected a few times. The chain couples TRBV6-2 or TRBV6-3 to TRBJ2-7; no clear D. This CDR3 is 12 amino acids long. Per the germline V gene, CDR1 is MNHEY and CDR2 is SVGEGT. Trimming took off 1 base at V and 3 bases at J, with 4 bases between the two ends. Here the CDR3 reads CASSYWGYEQYF. The DNA for the CDR3 is TGTGCCAGCAGTTACTGGGGCTACGAGCAGTACTTC.

The CDR3 DNA sequence: TGTGCCAGTAGACTGGAGCAGACGAGCTCCTACGAGCAGTACTTC. This gives the protein CASRLEQTSSYEQYF. The chain is built from TRBV6-1 and TRBJ2-7; D is unclear. Germline loops: CDR1 MNHNS, CDR2 SASEGT. The CDR3 has 15 residues. V was shortened by 9 bases and J by 0 bases, with 18 bases between the two germline ends.

This clonotype occurred many times. V is TRBV2 and J is TRBJ1-2; D uncertain. CDR1 and CDR2 from the germline V gene are SNHLY and FYNNEI. Trimming pared 4 bases from V and 4 bases from J, leaving 7 bases between. CDR3 length: 12 amino acids. DNA for the CDR3: TGTGCCAGCAGTGCCATCCTCTATGGCTACACCTTC. It specifies CASSAILYGYTF.

This clonotype was counted a few times. This sequence joins TRBV20-1 and TRBJ2-7, with D unresolved. Trimming took 4 bases from V and 6 from J, leaving 10 bases between them. Germline loops: CDR1 DFQATT, CDR2 SNEGSKA (reference sequence). This CDR3 has 11 residues. CDR3 nucleotides: TGCAGTGCTAATAAGGCTGGCGAGCAGTACTTC. This translates into CSANKAGEQYF.

There are many counts of this clonotype. The chain employs TRBV27 and TRBJ2-2, with TRBD2 identical over 8 bases. The CDR3 has 15 amino acids. Unmatched junction bases numbered 9, after V lost 5 bases and J lost 7 bases. Germline loops: CDR1 MNHEY, CDR2 SMNVEV (reference sequence). The CDR3 loop reads CASSQGLGTVGELFF. Here the CDR3 DNA reads TGTGCCAGCAGTCAGGGACTAGGCACGGTCGGGGAGCTGTTTTTT.

This clonotype was seen more than once but under ten times. The chain has TRBV27 and TRBJ2-3; 16 bases match TRBD2. The CDR3 length is 16 residues. Germline lookup yields CDR1 MNHEY and CDR2 SMNVEV (reference sequence). The trim removed 6 bases at V and 2 bases at J, leaving 2 bases unmatched. CDR3 region: CASRGLAGGPTDTQYF. Here the CDR3 DNA reads TGTGCCAGCAGGGGACTAGCGGGAGGGCCCACAGATACGCAGTATTTT.

This clonotype was recorded many times. This chain links TRBV7-9 with TRBJ2-7, with 13 bases that match TRBD2. Trimming took 5 bases from V and 3 from J; bases not matched to a gene: 10. The CDR3 length is 17 residues. The V gene's germline CDR1 is SEHNR and CDR2 FQNEAQ (reference sequence). The CDR3 reads CASSTPGLAGLYYEQYF. The CDR3 DNA reads as TGTGCCAGCAGCACTCCGGGACTAGCGGGACTGTACTACGAGCAGTACTTC. The whole variable domain, filled in from reference TRBV7-9 and TRBJ2-7, reads DTGVSQNPRHKITKRGQNVTFRCDPISEHNRLYWYRQTLGQGPEFLTYFQNEAQLEKSRLLSDRFSAERPKGSFSTLEIQRTEQGDSAMYLCASSTPGLAGLYYEQYFGPGTRLTVT.

The table lists this clonotype with a few counts. This chain connects TRBV7-9 to TRBJ2-7; perhaps TRBD1 as D (6 bases). Germline lookup yields CDR1 SEHNR and CDR2 FQNEAQ (reference sequence). V lost 2 bases and J 6 bases, leaving 14 bases between the germline ends. CDR3 length: 14 residues. The CDR3 region is CASSLPGQKREQYF. In DNA, the CDR3 is TGTGCCAGCAGCTTACCGGGACAAAAGCGCGAGCAGTACTTC.

This clonotype was recorded a few times. This chain uses TRBV20-1 with TRBJ2-7; tentative D call: TRBD1 (6 bases). Trimming cost V 6 bases and J 4 bases, with 16 bases left between them. Germline CDR1 DFQATT, CDR2 SNEGSKA (reference sequence). The CDR3 consists of 13 residues. The CDR3 loop is CSAQRGGIYEQYF. In DNA, the CDR3 is TGCAGTGCCCAGAGAGGGGGAATATACGAGCAGTACTTC.

This rearrangement joins TRBV4-3 to TRBJ2-7, with TRBD1 identical over 7 bases. The CDR3 sequence is 16 residues long. Germline CDR1 LGHNA, CDR2 YSLEER. Germline trimming cut 1 base from V and 3 bases from J; bases unmatched to any gene: 9. The CDR3 DNA sequence: TGCGCCAGCAGCCAAGCAACAGGGGCGCCCATCTACGAGCAGTACTTC. Encoded protein: CASSQATGAPIYEQYF.

Concerning this clonotype itself: Possible read error: a much larger clone is one base away. V is TRBV27 and J is TRBJ2-2; D gene unclear. The CDR3 runs 14 residues. The germline V and J ends were trimmed by 1 base and 2 bases, with 5 bases remaining between them. The germline V gene has CDR1 MNHEY and CDR2 SMNVEV (reference sequence). The CDR3 here is CASSLFRNTGELFF. CDR3 nucleotide sequence: TGTGCCAGCAGTTTATTCAGAAACACCGGGGAGCTGTTTTTT.

The chain employs TRBV24-1 and TRBJ2-7; D is ambiguous. Germline V gene data show CDR1 as KGHDR and CDR2 as SFDVKD. This CDR3 contains 15 residues. Trimming shortened V by 1 base and J by 3 bases, and 12 bases separated the two germline ends. CDR3 bases: TGTGCCACCAGTGATTTAAAGGGCAGGCACTACGAGCAGTACTTC. Amino acid sequence: CATSDLKGRHYEQYF.

The rearrangement uses TRBV5-1 and TRBJ2-5; D not resolved. The CDR3 length is 15 residues. The V and J ends lost 1 base and 2 bases respectively, with 12 bases between them. Per the germline V gene, CDR1 is SGHRS and CDR2 is YFSETQ. The CDR3 reads CASSLTGRSQETQYF. As DNA, the CDR3 is TGCGCCAGCAGCTTGACCGGACGGTCTCAAGAGACCCAGTACTTC.

There are a few counts of this clonotype. This chain connects TRBV7-2 to TRBJ2-2; D is perhaps TRBD1 (6 bases). This CDR3 spans 14 amino acids. Per germline, CDR1 SGHTA and CDR2 FQGNSA. Trimming took 5 bases from V and 4 from J, leaving 11 bases between them. CDR3 sequence: CASSETGFTGELFF. CDR3 DNA: TGTGCCAGCAGCGAGACAGGTTTCACCGGGGAGCTGTTTTTT.

This clonotype was picked up a small number of times. The V and J genes are TRBV25-1 and TRBJ2-2, with TRBD1 matching over 8 bases. CDR3 length: 17 amino acids. Germline V gives CDR1 MGHDK, CDR2 SYGVNS. V was clipped by 8 bases and J by 3 bases; unmatched bases: 14. The CDR3 nucleotides read TGTGCCAGCGGAGCCACGACCGGGACAGGACACACCGGGGAGCTGTTTTTT. It encodes CASGATTGTGHTGELFF. The full variable domain, its missing parts supplied by reference TRBV25-1 and TRBJ2-2, is EADIYQTPRYLVIGTGKKITLECSQTMGHDKMYWYQQDPGMELHLIHYSYGVNSTEKGDLSSESTVSRIRTEHFPLTLESARPSHTSQYLCASGATTGTGHTGELFFGEGSRLTVL.

This clonotype was observed many times. This chain links TRBV10-3 with TRBJ2-3, with 8 nucleotides matching TRBD2. Trimming removed 2 bases from V and 1 base from J; junction bases left unmatched: 5. Germline values: CDR1 ENHRY, CDR2 SYGVKD. The CDR3 contains 16 residues. The CDR3 DNA is TGTGCCATCAGTGAGGGGTTGACTAGCGGCACAGATACGCAGTATTTT. Its protein is CAISEGLTSGTDTQYF.

This clonotype was picked up a small number of times. This chain uses TRBV6-2 or TRBV6-3 with TRBJ2-2; D not resolved. The CDR3 runs 14 residues. Trimming took 2 bases from V and 4 from J, leaving 8 bases between them. The germline gives CDR1 MNHEY, CDR2 SVGEGT. Here the CDR3 DNA reads TGTGCCAGCAGTTACGTCTCATCCACCGGGGAGCTGTTTTTT. It translates to CASSYVSSTGELFF.

This clonotype has more than one count but fewer than ten. The chain uses TRBV28 and TRBJ2-7; D is undetermined. The CDR3 contains 11 residues. Germline CDR1 MDHEN, CDR2 SYDVKM. Trimming removed 5 bases from V and 4 bases from J, with 6 bases in between. In DNA form, the CDR3 reads TGTGCCAGCAGTATACAGTACGAGCAGTACTTC. Its protein is CASSIQYEQYF.